Below are 32 T cell receptor beta chains sequenced from a single sample in a study of a mutant IDH1 vaccine in newly diagnosed glioma. For these receptors, no antigen is known. As to time point: week 35, safety follow-up. Doses consisted of 300 ug of mutant IDH1 20-mer peptide each, paired with topical imiquimod. The data were produced by immunoSEQ multiplex PCR, yet TCRdb's version contains in-frame clones alone and is incomplete. The sample consists of approximately 43,000 clones, over 75% of them appearing once. The specimen comprised PBMCs, sampled from a glioma patient whose treatment included an IDH1 peptide vaccine. These TCRs come from a man in his forties with glioma.

The rearrangement links TRBV2 to TRBJ1-5; 7 bases are a match to TRBD1. CDR3 length: 15 residues. Trimming at V came to 7 bases and at J to 7 bases, leaving 13 bases not matched to a gene. Germline CDR1 reads SNHLY; CDR2 reads FYNNEI. The CDR3 DNA sequence: TGTGCCAGCAACCGGGACAGATTCGCCGACCAGCCCCAGCATTTT. Residues: CASNRDRFADQPQHF. Filled out from reference TRBV2 and TRBJ1-5, the complete variable domain reads EPEVTQTPSHQVTQMGQEVILRCVPISNHLYFYWYRQILGQKVEFLVSFYNNEISEKSEIFDDQFSVERPDGSNFTLKIRSTKLEDSAMYFCASNRDRFADQPQHFGDGTRLSIL.

A few counts support this clone. V and J are TRBV30 and TRBJ1-1; D call uncertain. The CDR3 runs 13 residues. V lost 0 bases and J 0 bases, leaving 5 bases between the germline ends. The germline V gene has CDR1 GTSNPN and CDR2 SVGIG (reference sequence). The CDR3 bases are TGTGCCTGGAGTGTACGGATGAACACTGAAGCTTTCTTT. Its protein is CAWSVRMNTEAFF. Drawing the rest from reference TRBV30 and TRBJ1-1, the complete variable domain is SQTIHQWPATLVQPVGSPLSLECTVEGTSNPNLYWYRQAAGRGLQLLFYSVGIGQISSEVPQNLSASRPQDRQFILSSKKLLLSDSGFYLCAWSVRMNTEAFFGQGTRLTVV.

The genes are TRBV11-2 and TRBJ1-5; D is unclear. The CDR3 has 15 residues. The germline V gene encodes CDR1 SGHAT and CDR2 FQNNGV. Trimming left V 5 bases short and J 4 bases short, with 15 bases between. CDR3 in amino acids: CASSPYGQPNQPQHF. CDR3 DNA: TGTGCCAGCAGCCCCTACGGCCAGCCTAATCAGCCCCAGCATTTT.

The rearrangement joins TRBV4-1 to TRBJ2-2, with TRBD1 identical over 9 bases. Trimming at V came to 4 bases and at J to 6 bases, leaving 9 bases not matched to a gene. This CDR3 has 16 residues. Germline CDR1 reads MGHRA; CDR2 reads YSYEKL. The CDR3 bases are TGCGCCAGCAGCCCTAATTCCGGGACAGGGCCCGGGGAGCTGTTTTTT. It translates to CASSPNSGTGPGELFF.

This chain connects TRBV5-5 to TRBJ1-1, with D possibly TRBD1 on 6 matching bases. Per germline, CDR1 SGHKS and CDR2 YYEKEE (reference sequence). The CDR3 runs to 15 residues. Deletions cut 4 bases from V and 1 base from J, with 14 bases between. The CDR3 DNA follows: TGTGCCAGCAGCAAGTGGACAGCCTCGAACACTGAAGCTTTCTTT. Its translation: CASSKWTASNTEAFF. The full variable domain, with the rest looked up from reference TRBV5-5 and TRBJ1-1, is DAGVTQSPTHLIKTRGQQVTLRCSPISGHKSVSWYQQVLGQGPQFIFQYYEKEERGRGNFPDRFSARQFPNYSSELNVNALLLGDSALYLCASSKWTASNTEAFFGQGTRLTVV.

The chain recombines TRBV11-2 with TRBJ1-4; the D is unclear. CDR3 length equals 15 residues. Germline assignment: CDR1 SGHAT and CDR2 FQNNGV. Trimming pared 4 bases from V and 8 bases from J, leaving 17 bases between. CDR3 in DNA: TGTGCCAGCAGCTCTTGGGGTGGGGTGGGCGAAAAACTGTTTTTT. Translation: CASSSWGGVGEKLFF.

The rearrangement links TRBV7-8 to TRBJ1-1, with D unclear. CDR3 size: 13 residues. CDR1 is SGHVS, CDR2 FQNEAQ, per germline. V shed 6 bases and J shed 1 base, with 9 bases lying between them. The CDR3 protein is CASSTQPNTEAFF. The CDR3 DNA follows: TGTGCCAGCAGTACGCAACCGAACACTGAAGCTTTCTTT.

The chain is built from TRBV29-1 and TRBJ1-1; D remains unclear. The CDR3 is 13 amino acids. V gave up 6 bases and J gave up 2 bases, with 13 bases separating them. Per the germline V gene, CDR1 is SQVTM and CDR2 is ANQGSEA. The CDR3 loop reads CSVCQSLNTEAFF. DNA for the CDR3: TGCAGCGTATGTCAAAGCCTAAACACTGAAGCTTTCTTT.

V usage is TRBV4-3 and J usage is TRBJ2-1; tentative D call: TRBD2 (5 bases). V was shortened by 4 bases and J by 10 bases, with 29 bases between the two germline ends. Germline assignment: CDR1 LGHNA and CDR2 YSLEER. The CDR3 extends over 18 amino acids. The CDR3 loop is CASSPTPGIPQPWMEQFF. DNA for the CDR3: TGCGCCAGCAGCCCAACCCCGGGAATTCCACAGCCTTGGATGGAGCAGTTCTTC.

CDR3 residues: CASRGGSSAYEQYF. The CDR3 DNA reads TGTGCCAGCAGGGGCGGGAGTTCGGCCTACGAGCAGTACTTC. J is TRBJ2-7 and V is TRBV28, with 7 nucleotides matching TRBD2. Germline V lookup: CDR1 MDHEN, CDR2 SYDVKM. The CDR3 has 14 residues. Trimming at V came to 6 bases and at J to 2 bases, leaving 7 bases not matched to a gene.

The chain links TRBV25-1 to TRBJ2-2; 7 nucleotides agree with TRBD1. The germline gives CDR1 MGHDK, CDR2 SYGVNS. J gave up 0 bases and V 2 bases, and 9 bases lay outside the gene matches. This CDR3 comprises 18 residues. The CDR3 region is CASSETNRGDSNTGELFF. CDR3 bases: TGTGCCAGCAGTGAAACCAACAGGGGAGATTCGAACACCGGGGAGCTGTTTTTT.

This rearrangement joins TRBV9 to TRBJ1-6, with D perhaps matching TRBD1 (5 bases). The CDR3 is 15 residues long. The ends were cut back, 0 bases at V and 8 bases at J, with 12 bases in the middle. In germline, CDR1 is SGDLS, CDR2 YYNGEE. CDR3 residues: CASSVEPRDHSPLHF. The CDR3 DNA reads TGTGCCAGCAGCGTAGAACCCAGGGATCATTCACCCCTCCACTTT. The full variable domain, completed using reference TRBV9 and TRBJ1-6, is DSGVTQTPKHLITATGQRVTLRCSPRSGDLSVYWYQQSLDQGLQFLIQYYNGEERAKGNILERFSAQQFPDLHSELNLSSLELGDSALYFCASSVEPRDHSPLHFGNGTRLTVT.

In its sample, this clone was seen a few times. V gene TRBV6-6 combines with J gene TRBJ1-1, with no clear D. Trimming removed 5 bases at V and 2 bases at J, with 6 bases between. Germline CDR1 MNHNY, CDR2 SVGAGI (reference sequence). The CDR3 length is 12 residues. CDR3 bases: TGTGCCAGCAGTCAAACCAACACTGAAGCTTTCTTT. The encoded protein is CASSQTNTEAFF.

This sequence joins TRBV4-3 and TRBJ2-2; 7 bases fit TRBD2. The CDR3 is 16 amino acids. Per germline, CDR1 LGHNA and CDR2 YSLEER. The ends lost 4 bases at V and 5 bases at J; junction bases unmatched: 10. CDR3 in DNA: TGCGCCAGCAGCCGGTCAAGAACGGGAGGAACCGGGGAGCTGTTTTTT. Its translation is CASSRSRTGGTGELFF.

This sequence joins TRBV2 and TRBJ1-5, with a tentative D call TRBD1 (6 bases). Deletions cut 3 bases from V and 0 bases from J, with 9 bases between. CDR1 is SNHLY and CDR2 is FYNNEI in the germline V gene. This CDR3 contains 15 residues. In DNA, the CDR3 is TGTGCCAGCAGTGACAGGGGTTATAGCAATCAGCCCCAGCATTTT. It is translated as CASSDRGYSNQPQHF. Filled out from reference TRBV2 and TRBJ1-5, the complete variable domain reads EPEVTQTPSHQVTQMGQEVILRCVPISNHLYFYWYRQILGQKVEFLVSFYNNEISEKSEIFDDQFSVERPDGSNFTLKIRSTKLEDSAMYFCASSDRGYSNQPQHFGDGTRLSIL.

This chain connects TRBV30 to TRBJ1-5; D possibly corresponds to TRBD1 (6 bases). The germline V gene encodes CDR1 GTSNPN and CDR2 SVGIG (reference sequence). The CDR3 is 14 amino acids. V lost 5 bases, J lost 3 bases, and 14 bases lay in between. CDR3 sequence reads: CAWGTGISNQPQHF. CDR3 DNA sequence: TGTGCCTGGGGCACAGGGATTTCCAATCAGCCCCAGCATTTT.

V and J are TRBV7-8 and TRBJ2-7; weak D call: TRBD2 (5 bases). The V and J ends lost 5 bases and 7 bases respectively, with 12 bases between them. This CDR3 is 12 amino acids long. CDR1 and CDR2 (germline): SGHVS, FQNEAQ. The CDR3 region is CASSPTTTEQYF. For the CDR3, the DNA is TGTGCCAGCAGCCCGACTACCACGGAGCAGTACTTC. Combining the CDR3 with reference TRBV7-8 and TRBJ2-7 gives the whole variable domain GAGVSQSPRYKVAKRGQDVALRCDPISGHVSLFWYQQALGQGPEFLTYFQNEAQLDKSGLPSDRFFAERPEGSVSTLKIQRTQQEDSAVYLCASSPTTTEQYFGPGTRLTVT.

The chain couples TRBV28 to TRBJ2-3; the D gene could be TRBD1 or TRBD2 (5 bases each). Germline CDR1 and CDR2: MDHEN and SYDVKM. Trimming cost V 2 bases and J 6 bases, with 9 bases left between them. The CDR3 sequence is 13 residues long. This CDR3 reads CASSLRGGDTQYF. The CDR3 DNA follows: TGTGCCAGCAGTTTAAGGGGCGGGGATACGCAGTATTTT.

This chain connects TRBV6-6 to TRBJ2-5, with 7 bases fitting TRBD2. The DNA end lines up better with TRBJ2-7; the J call may be wrong. This CDR3 has 13 amino acids. From germline, CDR1 is MNHNY and CDR2 SVGAGI (reference sequence). CDR3 protein: CASSAGGSYEQYF. The CDR3 region has the DNA TGTGCCAGCAGTGCCGGGGGGTCGTACGAGCAGTACTTC.

V gene TRBV28 combines with J gene TRBJ1-5; D remains unclear. This CDR3 contains 17 residues. Per the germline V gene, CDR1 is MDHEN and CDR2 is SYDVKM. Trimming stripped 3 bases from V and 2 bases from J, with 17 bases between. This CDR3 reads CASSLEGGGWGNQPQHF. CDR3 DNA: TGTGCCAGCAGTTTGGAGGGTGGAGGGTGGGGCAATCAGCCCCAGCATTTT. The full variable domain, its missing parts supplied by reference TRBV28 and TRBJ1-5, is DVKVTQSSRYLVKRTGEKVFLECVQDMDHENMFWYRQDPGLGLRLIYFSYDVKMKEKGDIPEGYSVSREKKERFSLILESASTNQTSMYLCASSLEGGGWGNQPQHFGDGTRLSIL.

The table lists this clone with a count of one. The chain uses TRBV30 and TRBJ1-1; D gene ambiguous. CDR3 length equals 14 residues. The V and J ends lost 1 base and 1 base respectively, with 10 bases between them. Germline CDR1 GTSNPN, CDR2 SVGIG (reference sequence). The DNA of the CDR3 is TGTGCCTGGAGTGAAGGGATCCAGAACACTGAAGCTTTCTTT. Translation: CAWSEGIQNTEAFF.

This sequence joins TRBV2 and TRBJ1-2, with a possible D match to TRBD1 (6 bases). Germline lookup yields CDR1 SNHLY and CDR2 FYNNEI. Trimming left V 5 bases short and J 7 bases short, with 14 bases between. This CDR3 is built from 13 residues. The CDR3 DNA is TGTGCCAGCAGTCTGGACAGACTCTCTGGCTACACCTTC. This sequence encodes CASSLDRLSGYTF.

This clone was recorded once. The chain links TRBV6-4 to TRBJ2-7, with D possibly being TRBD2 (5 bases). The germline V gene encodes CDR1 MRHNA and CDR2 SNTAGT. Trimming cost V 4 bases and J 0 bases, with 13 bases left between them. The CDR3 extends over 15 amino acids. Here the CDR3 DNA reads TGTGCCAGCAGTGCCCCAATCACTAGCTCCTACGAGCAGTACTTC. Translating gives CASSAPITSSYEQYF.

The V and J genes are TRBV5-1 and TRBJ2-2; the match to TRBD1 covers 10 bases. Trimming took 3 bases from V and 3 from J; bases not matched to a gene: 5. The CDR3 covers 16 residues. CDR1 and CDR2 (germline): SGHRS, YFSETQ. The CDR3 region has the DNA TGCGCCAGCAGCTGGGCGACAGGGGGCGACACCGGGGAGCTGTTTTTT. Translating it yields CASSWATGGDTGELFF.

The chain carries TRBV15 and TRBJ1-4, with D possibly matching TRBD1 (5 bases). With 0 bases removed from V and 6 bases from J, the gap between germline ends came to 8 bases. This CDR3 contains 14 residues. Germline V lookup: CDR1 LNHNV, CDR2 YYDKDF (reference sequence). CDR3 sequence reads: CATSREGADEKLFF. CDR3 coding DNA: TGTGCCACCAGCAGAGAAGGGGCGGATGAAAAACTGTTTTTT.

This clone showed up just a few times. The V call is TRBV4-1, the J call TRBJ2-1; 10 bases line up with TRBD2. V gave up 5 bases and J gave up 4 bases; unmatched junction bases: 8. This CDR3 comprises 16 residues. The germline V gene encodes CDR1 MGHRA and CDR2 YSYEKL. The CDR3 region has the DNA TGCGCCAGCAGCTCCCCCCTAGCGGGGGAGTACAATGAGCAGTTCTTC. This encodes CASSSPLAGEYNEQFF.

The chain is built from TRBV7-2 and TRBJ2-7, with 9 bases that match TRBD1. V shed 5 bases, J shed 5 bases, and the junction held 4 bases outside the gene matches. CDR3 length: 13 amino acids. The V gene's germline CDR1 is SGHTA and CDR2 FQGNSA. CDR3 in amino acids: CASSRDRVDEQYF. CDR3 sequence (DNA): TGTGCCAGCAGCCGGGACAGGGTCGACGAGCAGTACTTC.

This clone was seen only a few times. This chain links TRBV5-1 with TRBJ2-2; tentative D call: TRBD1 (5 bases). CDR3 length: 13 residues. With 5 bases removed from V and 0 bases from J, the gap between germline ends came to 5 bases. Germline values: CDR1 SGHRS, CDR2 YFSETQ. The DNA for the CDR3 is TGCGCCAGCAGACAGGCGAACACCGGGGAGCTGTTTTTT. Encoded protein: CASRQANTGELFF.

V and J are TRBV6-5 and TRBJ2-5; possible D gene TRBD1, 5 bases. The ends were cut back, 0 bases at V and 5 bases at J, with 13 bases in the middle. The CDR3 extends over 15 amino acids. Germline assignment: CDR1 MNHEY and CDR2 SVGAGI. The CDR3 spells CASSYSNGPGETQYF. The CDR3 DNA follows: TGTGCCAGCAGTTACTCGAATGGACCAGGGGAGACCCAGTACTTC.

This chain joins TRBV5-1 and TRBJ1-4, with 9 bases aligning to TRBD1. Germline V CDR1 and CDR2: SGHRS, YFSETQ. J lost 8 bases, V lost 1 base, and 6 bases had no gene match. CDR3 length: 15 residues. CDR3 sequence (DNA): TGCGCCAGCAGCTTGTTGGGACAGGGTTACGAAAAACTGTTTTTT. As protein: CASSLLGQGYEKLFF.

This clone was detected once. The gene calls are TRBV18 and TRBJ1-1; 9 bases fit TRBD1. The CDR3 has 15 residues. V lost 0 bases to trimming and J lost 4 bases; unmatched junction nucleotides: 3. CDR1 KGHSH and CDR2 LQKENI come from the germline V gene. The chain's CDR3 is CASSPPTGGSTEAFF. DNA of the CDR3: TGTGCCAGCTCACCACCGACAGGGGGAAGCACTGAAGCTTTCTTT.

This sequence joins TRBV6-1 and TRBJ1-5, with no clear D. The CDR3 loop spans 15 amino acids. The V gene lost 1 base and the J gene lost 6 bases, with 13 bases spanning the gap. In germline, CDR1 is MNHNS, CDR2 SASEGT. The CDR3: CASSEGGSGGQPQHF. The CDR3 bases are TGTGCCAGCAGTGAAGGTGGGAGCGGCGGTCAGCCCCAGCATTTT.